The entry below gives a single TCR beta chain sequence along with its context. The data were obtained in a study of control samples from healthy donors and cancer patients. This CDR3 contains 19 residues. Trimming cost V 3 bases and J 0 bases; bases outside gene matches: 8. From germline, CDR1 is LGHNA and CDR2 YSLEER. The assay was immunoSEQ multiplex PCR, and TCRdb's table has in-frame clones only and misses some. The table has roughly 98,000 clones, roughly 86% seen once. The receptor was isolated from an older woman in good health. The sample taken for sequencing was blood. V gene TRBV4-3 combines with J gene TRBJ2-2; 12 bases map to TRBD2. CDR3 nucleotides: TGCGCCAGCAGCCAGCGACTAGCGGGGGTGCTACCGAACACCGGGGAGCTGTTTTTT. Protein product: CASSQRLAGVLPNTGELFF.